This record looks at one T cell receptor (beta chain) sequence and its context. The sample belongs to a study of technical replicates of blood from a handful of donors. The method was immunoSEQ multiplex PCR; TCRdb's version includes in-frame clones alone and lacks a portion of them. The sample shows 70,000 to 95,000 clones, approximately 96% of them seen only once. The sequence was obtained from a human donor in good health. Specimen: T cells isolated from PBMCs.

DNA for the CDR3: TGTGCCAGCAGCGTAAACCCTTCATACGAGGGGGCCCTCTATGGCTACACCTTC. It yields the protein CASSVNPSYEGALYGYTF. The chain recombines TRBV9 with TRBJ1-2; 7 positions match TRBD1. Germline assignment: CDR1 SGDLS and CDR2 YYNGEE. The trim removed 1 base at V and 4 bases at J, leaving 16 bases unmatched. The CDR3 is 18 amino acids.